These 10 T cell receptor beta chains came from one sample sequenced in a study of metastatic and nonmetastatic thyroid tumors. Using MiXCR, TCRdb reanalyzed the PCR reads. This sample yields 15,000 to 20,000 clones, of which 34% are seen a single time; roughly 15% belongs to the top ten. None of the patients had undergone any treatment ahead of thyroid surgery. The specimen sequenced was tumor tissue. All receptors come from a female donor with papillary thyroid cancer or a benign thyroid nodule (not recorded which). Some clones in this sample may be carry-over from other donors' samples.

The chain carries TRBV4-2 and TRBJ2-7, with D possibly TRBD2 on 6 matching bases. The V gene lost 1 base and the J gene lost 6 bases, with 16 bases spanning the gap. The CDR3 runs to 15 residues. Germline V gene lookup returns CDR1 LGHNA and CDR2 YNFKEQ. CDR3 DNA sequence: TGTGCCAGCAGCCAAGCTATAACTAGCTGGGGCGAGCAGTACTTC. Its protein is CASSQAITSWGEQYF.

CDR3 loop: CSARDLGSGHLGYTF. CDR3 sequence (DNA): TGCAGTGCTAGAGATCTGGGGAGCGGACATCTGGGCTACACCTTC. The rearrangement joins TRBV20-1 to TRBJ1-2, with a tentative D call TRBD1 (5 bases). The CDR3 is 15 amino acids. Germline lookup yields CDR1 DFQATT and CDR2 SNEGSKA (reference sequence). V lost 0 bases and J 8 bases, leaving 19 bases between the germline ends.

The rearrangement joins TRBV11-2 to TRBJ2-7; D unresolved. The germline V gene encodes CDR1 SGHAT and CDR2 FQNNGV. There are 16 residues in the CDR3. Trimming stripped 5 bases from V and 5 bases from J, with 22 bases between. CDR3 DNA sequence: TGTGCCAGCAGCCCCCTTCGGTGGGCAGGTACCCACGAGCAGTACTTC. Amino acid sequence: CASSPLRWAGTHEQYF.

This clone is termed medium-sized. V usage is TRBV20-1 and J usage is TRBJ1-1, with unresolved D. Looked up from germline, CDR1 is DFQATT and CDR2 is SNEGSKA (reference sequence). CDR3 size: 12 residues. Trimming left V 3 bases short and J 4 bases short, with 9 bases between. The CDR3 here is CSARDPSTEAFF. DNA for the CDR3: TGCAGTGCTAGGGACCCGAGCACTGAAGCTTTCTTT.

The genes are TRBV19 and TRBJ2-2; D is perhaps TRBD1 or TRBD2 (5 bases each). In germline, CDR1 is LNHDA, CDR2 SQIVND (reference sequence). This CDR3 contains 15 residues. V gave up 5 bases and J gave up 1 base, with 11 bases separating them. CDR3 protein: CASSPRDLNTGELFF. In DNA, the CDR3 is TGTGCCAGTAGTCCCCGGGACCTGAACACCGGGGAGCTGTTTTTT.

The CDR3: CASSSRTGNGYTF. The CDR3 DNA is TGTGCCAGCAGTTCACGGACAGGGAACGGCTACACCTTC. The gene calls are TRBV12-3 or TRBV12-4 and TRBJ1-2, with 8 bases aligning to TRBD1. V lost 4 bases and J lost 8; bases outside the gene matches: 6. The CDR3 loop spans 13 amino acids.

As to this clone: An end of the junction differs from the germline gene, which may be a read error. The chain combines TRBV7-2 with TRBJ2-3; a possible D gene is TRBD2 (7 bases). Germline V gene sequence: CDR1 SGHTA, CDR2 FQGNSA. The CDR3 is 14 residues long. In nucleotides, the CDR3 is TGTGCCAGCAGCGTGGGGGGGGCGGGAGATACGCCGTATTTT. This sequence encodes CASSVGGAGDTPYF.

The rearrangement links TRBV4-2 to TRBJ1-3; D unresolved. The germline CDR1 and CDR2 sequences are LGHNA and YNFKEQ. CDR3 length: 10 amino acids. V was pared by 9 bases and J by 1 base, with 1 base between. CDR3 bases: TGTGCCAGTTCTGGAAACACCATATATTTT. Its protein product is CASSGNTIYF.

The V and J genes are TRBV11-2 and TRBJ2-1; 12 bases map to TRBD2. The CDR3 spans 15 residues. V was clipped by 7 bases and J by 6 bases; unmatched bases: 7. Germline CDR1 reads SGHAT; CDR2 reads FQNNGV. CDR3 DNA: TGTGCCAGCATCTTGACTAGCGGGAGTGGCAATGAGCAGTTCTTC. Translated, it gives CASILTSGSGNEQFF.

In its sample, this clone was seen a few times. The CDR3 DNA is TGTGCCAGCAGTCGTCCCGGTCGATCGGGAGGCACTGAAGCTTTCTTT. Translating it yields CASSRPGRSGGTEAFF. The chain combines TRBV6-1 with TRBJ1-1; unclear D gene. Germline lookup yields CDR1 MNHNS and CDR2 SASEGT. V gave up 5 bases and J gave up 4 bases, with 20 bases separating them. The CDR3 loop spans 16 amino acids.